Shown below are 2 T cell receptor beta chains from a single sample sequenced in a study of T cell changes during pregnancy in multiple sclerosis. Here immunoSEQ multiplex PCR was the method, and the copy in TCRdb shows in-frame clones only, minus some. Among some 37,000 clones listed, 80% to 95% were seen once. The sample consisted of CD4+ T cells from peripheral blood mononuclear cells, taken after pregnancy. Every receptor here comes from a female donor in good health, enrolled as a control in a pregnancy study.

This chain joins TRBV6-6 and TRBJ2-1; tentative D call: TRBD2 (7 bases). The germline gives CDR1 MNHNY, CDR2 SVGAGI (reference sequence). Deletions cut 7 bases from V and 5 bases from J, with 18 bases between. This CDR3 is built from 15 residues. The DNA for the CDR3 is TGTGCCAGCACCGCGGGGGCGTTTGGTAACAATGAGCAGTTCTTC. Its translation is CASTAGAFGNNEQFF.

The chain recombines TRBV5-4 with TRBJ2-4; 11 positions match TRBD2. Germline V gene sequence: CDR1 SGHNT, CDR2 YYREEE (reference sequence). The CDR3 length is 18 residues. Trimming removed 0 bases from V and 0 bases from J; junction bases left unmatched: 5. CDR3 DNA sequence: TGTGCCAGCAGCTTGGGTCTAGCGGGGGGATTAGCCAAAAACATTCAGTACTTC. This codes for CASSLGLAGGLAKNIQYF.